A single sample is the source of the 28 T cell receptor beta chains below, sequenced in a study of blood T cell repertoires in COVID-19. Assay: immunoSEQ multiplex PCR; the TCRdb copy retains only in-frame clones and omits some. The table has about 250,000 clones, more than 70% seen once; the top ten hold 6% to 6.5%. The sample consisted of peripheral blood. Receptor source: a young woman with COVID-19, enrolled during active disease.

This clone was counted a few times. The gene calls are TRBV11-3 and TRBJ2-1, with 8 positions matching TRBD1. The CDR3 spans 14 residues. V was clipped by 0 bases and J by 14 bases; unmatched bases: 9. Germline assignment: CDR1 SGHNT and CDR2 YENEEA. CDR3 sequence (DNA): TGTGCCAGCAGCTTAGAAGGGTGGAGGGGACAGGAGTTCTTC. Translating gives CASSLEGWRGQEFF.

This chain links TRBV6-5 with TRBJ1-2, with TRBD1 identical over 8 bases. With V trimmed by 5 bases and J by 6 bases, 11 bases remained unmatched. This CDR3 comprises 15 residues. The V gene's germline CDR1 is MNHEY and CDR2 SVGAGI. The CDR3 reads CASSTGRTGRNGYTF. Here the CDR3 DNA reads TGTGCCAGCAGTACAGGCAGGACAGGGAGGAATGGCTACACCTTC.

V is TRBV29-1 and J is TRBJ2-3, with TRBD2 matching 8 bases. The germline CDR1 and CDR2 sequences are SQVTM and ANQGSEA. The CDR3 loop spans 12 amino acids. The V gene end was trimmed by 4 bases and the J gene end by 8 bases; junction bases not matched to a gene: 5. The CDR3 here is CSVAGGYATQYF. The DNA of the CDR3 is TGCAGCGTTGCGGGAGGGTACGCTACGCAGTATTTT.

The chain uses TRBV11-3 and TRBJ2-3; TRBD1 aligns across 8 bases. J gave up 2 bases and V 4 bases, and 8 bases lay outside the gene matches. Looked up from germline, CDR1 is SGHNT and CDR2 is YENEEA. The CDR3 contains 16 residues. The chain's CDR3 is CASSSRTGSDTDTQYF. The CDR3 DNA reads as TGTGCCAGCAGCTCACGGACAGGGTCTGACACAGATACGCAGTATTTT.

The rearrangement uses TRBV24-1 and TRBJ2-5; a weak D match, TRBD1 (6 bases). Trimming pared 5 bases from V and 2 bases from J, leaving 20 bases between. In germline, CDR1 is KGHDR, CDR2 SFDVKD. There are 17 residues in the CDR3. The CDR3 protein is CATSAPSGTGSQETQYF. The CDR3 region has the DNA TGTGCCACCAGTGCCCCTAGTGGTACAGGGTCTCAAGAGACCCAGTACTTC.

The chain links TRBV4-1 to TRBJ1-1, with D tentatively TRBD1 (5 bases). V lost 4 bases and J 2 bases, leaving 11 bases between the germline ends. This CDR3 has 14 residues. Germline V CDR1 and CDR2: MGHRA, YSYEKL. The CDR3: CASSPQTANTEAFF. CDR3 DNA sequence: TGCGCCAGCAGCCCACAGACAGCAAACACTGAAGCTTTCTTT.

The V and J genes are TRBV19 and TRBJ1-2; no firm D call. The length of the CDR3 is 15 residues. Germline CDR1 reads LNHDA; CDR2 reads SQIVND (reference sequence). Trimming cost V 0 bases and J 8 bases, with 16 bases left between them. CDR3 sequence: CASSIDPQRGGGYTF. CDR3 DNA sequence: TGTGCCAGTAGTATAGACCCCCAACGAGGCGGAGGCTACACCTTC.

The sample holds one count of this clone. This chain connects TRBV7-9 to TRBJ2-7; the D gene is possibly TRBD1 (6 bases). The V gene's germline CDR1 is SEHNR and CDR2 FQNEAQ (reference sequence). V was cut by 4 bases and J by 7 bases, with 14 bases left in between. This CDR3 has 13 residues. The CDR3 reads CASSYGQFGEQYF. The CDR3 bases are TGTGCCAGCAGCTACGGACAGTTTGGGGAGCAGTACTTC. The whole variable domain, filled in from reference TRBV7-9 and TRBJ2-7, reads DTGVSQNPRHKITKRGQNVTFRCDPISEHNRLYWYRQTLGQGPEFLTYFQNEAQLEKSRLLSDRFSAERPKGSFSTLEIQRTEQGDSAMYLCASSYGQFGEQYFGPGTRLTVT.

This chain joins TRBV4-3 and TRBJ2-2; D might be TRBD2 (6 bases). The V and J ends lost 1 base and 1 base respectively, with 7 bases between them. Germline values: CDR1 LGHNA, CDR2 YSLEER. The CDR3 consists of 15 residues. The CDR3 DNA follows: TGCGCCAGCAGCCAAGTGGGGGGGAACACCGGGGAGCTGTTTTTT. Residues: CASSQVGGNTGELFF.

The V gene is TRBV27, the J gene TRBJ1-5; D unresolved. The CDR3 sequence is 13 residues long. Germline values: CDR1 MNHEY, CDR2 SMNVEV (reference sequence). Trimming removed 5 bases at V and 1 base at J, with 6 bases between. DNA for the CDR3: TGTGCCAGCAGTCCCCGGAGCAATCAGCCCCAGCATTTT. This gives the protein CASSPRSNQPQHF.

This chain uses TRBV9 with TRBJ2-1, with 8 bases matching TRBD2. Germline V CDR1 and CDR2: SGDLS, YYNGEE. CDR3 length: 17 amino acids. Trimming at V came to 4 bases and at J to 0 bases, leaving 9 bases not matched to a gene. The CDR3 region has the DNA TGTGCCAGCAGCACCCCTCGGGGGGGTAGCTCCTACAATGAGCAGTTCTTC. Translation gives CASSTPRGGSSYNEQFF.

This clone is categorized as medium-sized. The chain couples TRBV6-2 or TRBV6-3 to TRBJ2-1, with D perhaps matching TRBD1 (5 bases). The V gene lost 4 bases and the J gene lost 8 bases, with 21 bases spanning the gap. The CDR3 has 16 amino acids. CDR1 is MNHEY and CDR2 is SVGEGT in the germline V gene. The DNA of the CDR3 is TGTGCCAGCAGTTCTTTGGGCAGGGTGGGTCTCGATGAGCAGTTCTTC. The encoded protein is CASSSLGRVGLDEQFF.

The chain recombines TRBV7-8 with TRBJ1-2; TRBD1 matches at 7 bases. Germline CDR1 SGHVS, CDR2 FQNEAQ. The length of the CDR3 is 14 residues. With V trimmed by 5 bases and J by 4 bases, 7 bases remained unmatched. The chain's CDR3 is CASSPPRQGYGYTF. Written as DNA, the CDR3 is TGTGCCAGCAGCCCACCGCGACAGGGCTATGGCTACACCTTC.

The genes are TRBV6-5 and TRBJ2-1, with D possibly TRBD1 on 5 matching bases. The length of the CDR3 is 14 residues. With 6 bases removed from V and 0 bases from J, the gap between germline ends came to 9 bases. Looked up from germline, CDR1 is MNHEY and CDR2 is SVGAGI. CDR3 protein: CASRTASSYNEQFF. As DNA, the CDR3 is TGTGCCAGCAGGACAGCTAGCTCCTACAATGAGCAGTTCTTC.

The chain employs TRBV9 and TRBJ2-7, with D possibly being TRBD1 (7 bases). The CDR3 loop spans 16 amino acids. From germline, CDR1 is SGDLS and CDR2 YYNGEE. Trimming stripped 0 bases from V and 1 base from J, with 14 bases between. CDR3 nucleotide sequence: TGTGCCAGCAGCGTAGTGGGGGGACAGCCTTCCTACGAGCAGTACTTC. This gives the protein CASSVVGGQPSYEQYF.

This clone showed up just once. The genes are TRBV7-9 and TRBJ1-1; 8 bases line up with TRBD1. Germline V lookup: CDR1 SEHNR, CDR2 FQNEAQ (reference sequence). CDR3 size: 12 residues. V was clipped by 6 bases and J by 10 bases; unmatched bases: 7. For the CDR3, the DNA is TGTGCCAGCAGTTCCCGACAGGGGAGAGCTTTCTTT. Protein sequence: CASSSRQGRAFF.

The J gene is TRBJ2-7, the V gene TRBV6-2 or TRBV6-3, with no clear D. Germline V gene lookup returns CDR1 MNHEY and CDR2 SVGEGT. The ends were cut back, 5 bases at V and 6 bases at J, with 14 bases in the middle. The CDR3 has 13 amino acids. CDR3 coding DNA: TGTGCCAGCAGTGACCGAACAGAAATCGAGCAGTACGTC. Its protein product is CASSDRTEIEQYV.

The rearrangement uses TRBV6-5 and TRBJ1-1; D unresolved. The CDR3 consists of 12 residues. Germline CDR1 reads MNHEY; CDR2 reads SVGAGI. Between the trimmed V and J ends, which lost 6 bases and 3 bases, there was a span of 8 bases. This chain's CDR3 is CASSSRDTEAFF. The CDR3 coding sequence is TGTGCCAGCAGCTCCCGAGACACTGAAGCTTTCTTT.

The chain has TRBV29-1 and TRBJ2-7, with D tentatively TRBD2 (7 bases). The length of the CDR3 is 15 residues. In germline, CDR1 is SQVTM, CDR2 ANQGSEA. Trimming shortened V by 0 bases and J by 3 bases, and 15 bases separated the two germline ends. In DNA form, the CDR3 reads TGCAGCGTTGAAGATCTTGGGGGGGCGGGCTACGAGCAGTACTTC. This translates into CSVEDLGGAGYEQYF.

This rearrangement joins TRBV19 to TRBJ2-2; 7 bases are shared with TRBD2. Germline V gene sequence: CDR1 LNHDA, CDR2 SQIVND (reference sequence). There are 15 residues in the CDR3. The V and J ends lost 1 base and 4 bases, in that order; junction bases with no gene match: 3. CDR3 amino acids: CASSIGGSRTGELFF. In nucleotides, the CDR3 is TGTGCCAGTAGTATAGGCGGGAGCCGCACCGGGGAGCTGTTTTTT. Combining the CDR3 with reference TRBV19 and TRBJ2-2 gives the whole variable domain DGGITQSPKYLFRKEGQNVTLSCEQNLNHDAMYWYRQDPGQGLRLIYYSQIVNDFQKGDIAEGYSVSREKKESFPLTVTSAQKNPTAFYLCASSIGGSRTGELFFGEGSRLTVL.

The chain recombines TRBV2 with TRBJ1-1; D perhaps matches TRBD1 (5 bases). The CDR3 runs 13 residues. Germline V gives CDR1 SNHLY, CDR2 FYNNEI. Trimming removed 4 bases at V and 3 bases at J, with 9 bases between. The CDR3 region is CASSVQGHTEAFF. CDR3 nucleotides: TGTGCCAGCAGTGTCCAGGGCCACACTGAAGCTTTCTTT.

V gene TRBV5-5 combines with J gene TRBJ2-3, with 7 bases fitting TRBD1. There are 13 residues in the CDR3. Per germline, CDR1 SGHKS and CDR2 YYEKEE (reference sequence). The junction had 5 bases not matched to a gene; V was cut back by 7 bases and J by 3 bases. CDR3 loop: CASEGAPTDTQYF. CDR3 DNA: TGTGCCAGCGAGGGGGCCCCGACAGATACGCAGTATTTT.

The rearrangement joins TRBV28 to TRBJ2-3, with 11 bases matching TRBD2. Germline V gene data show CDR1 as MDHEN and CDR2 as SYDVKM. V gave up 5 bases and J gave up 2 bases; unmatched junction bases: 15. CDR3 length: 19 residues. CDR3 DNA sequence: TGTGCCAGCAGTGGGGGCCTACTAGCGGGGGCCATCCCCACAGATACGCAGTATTTT. This codes for CASSGGLLAGAIPTDTQYF.

The table lists this clone with a count of one. The chain links TRBV6-2 or TRBV6-3 to TRBJ2-5, with D perhaps matching TRBD1 (5 bases). This CDR3 comprises 15 residues. V was trimmed by 5 bases and J by 4 bases, leaving 17 bases between them. The germline CDR1 and CDR2 sequences are MNHEY and SVGEGT. The CDR3, as DNA: TGTGCCAGCAGTACAAGACAGCACAGTACAGAGACCCAGTACTTC. Its translation is CASSTRQHSTETQYF.

The J gene is TRBJ1-4, the V gene TRBV2; a possible D gene is TRBD1 (6 bases). The CDR3 sequence is 14 residues long. The V end was cut by 8 bases, the J end by 3 bases, with 13 bases between. Germline lookup yields CDR1 SNHLY and CDR2 FYNNEI. DNA of the CDR3: TGTGCCAGCGGGGGGGCAGGGGCTAATGAAAAACTGTTTTTT. Translation: CASGGAGANEKLFF.

Concerning this clone: One end of the junction varies from germline; a read error may be responsible. V and J are TRBV5-6 and TRBJ1-2; D perhaps matches TRBD1 (5 bases). This CDR3 is built from 13 residues. CDR1 is SGHDT, CDR2 YYEEEE, per germline. The CDR3 is CASSLSRGTPGAF. The CDR3 DNA reads as TGTGCCAGCAGCTTGTCCCGGGGGACCCCAGGCGCCTTC.

The rearrangement links TRBV3-1 (or the pseudogene TRBV3-2) to TRBJ2-5; TRBD1 aligns across 7 bases. This CDR3 contains 14 residues. The junction had 1 base not matched to a gene; V was cut back by 3 bases and J by 0 bases. CDR1 is LGHDT and CDR2 is YNNKEL in the germline V gene (reference sequence). The CDR3 sequence: CASSQGQNQETQYF. CDR3 bases: TGTGCCAGCAGCCAGGGACAGAACCAAGAGACCCAGTACTTC.

This chain uses TRBV12-3 or TRBV12-4 with TRBJ2-2, with unresolved D. The ends were cut back, 10 bases at V and 1 base at J, with 7 bases in the middle. This CDR3 is built from 12 residues. The CDR3 spells CATIMNTGELFF. The DNA of the CDR3 is TGTGCCACCATCATGAACACCGGGGAGCTGTTTTTT.